The present TCR beta chain was sequenced within a study of blood T cell repertoires in COVID-19. Study as a whole: PBMCs, B-cell-depleted T cells, or T cells were the source of the cDNA or gDNA that made up the material.

This clone was seen a few times. The J segment lost 2 bases and the V segment lost 5 bases, leaving 3 bases of the junction unmatched. Germline V CDR1 and CDR2: WNHNN, SYGVQD (reference sequence). The CDR3 loop spans 13 amino acids. In the authors' methods: Amplified reference gene primers provided the basis for estimating nucleated cell counts. Profiling relied on immunoSEQ multiplex PCR, and the TCRdb table lists in-frame clones only, not all of them. Clone size and V and J calls were adopted from that table, with D and trimming inferred from the DNA. The sample lists tens of thousands of clones; 77% were seen once.

The receptor was derived from a woman aged 65 to 85 with acute or convalescent COVID-19. V is TRBV10-1 and J is TRBJ2-7; 7 bases are shared with TRBD2. Sequencing was carried out using peripheral blood. CDR3 loop: CASSSGETYEQYF. Here the CDR3 DNA reads TGCGCCAGCAGTAGCGGGGAAACCTACGAGCAGTACTTC.